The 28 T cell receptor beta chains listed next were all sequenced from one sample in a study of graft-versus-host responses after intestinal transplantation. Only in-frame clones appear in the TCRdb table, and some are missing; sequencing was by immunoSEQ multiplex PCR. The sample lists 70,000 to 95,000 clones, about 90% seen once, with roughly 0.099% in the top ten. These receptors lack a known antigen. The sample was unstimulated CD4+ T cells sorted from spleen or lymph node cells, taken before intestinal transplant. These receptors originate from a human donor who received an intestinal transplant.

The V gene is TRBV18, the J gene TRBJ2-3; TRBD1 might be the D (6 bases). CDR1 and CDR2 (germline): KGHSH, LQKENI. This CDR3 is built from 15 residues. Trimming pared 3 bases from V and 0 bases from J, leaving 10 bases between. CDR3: CASSPDRSSTDTQYF. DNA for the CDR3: TGTGCCAGCTCACCTGACAGGTCTAGCACAGATACGCAGTATTTT.

CDR3 bases: TGCGCCAGCAGTCGGACAGTAAACTATGGCTACACCTTC. Residues: CASSRTVNYGYTF. The chain combines TRBV10-1 with TRBJ1-2; D perhaps matches TRBD1 (6 bases). This CDR3 region has 13 residues. Trimming cost V 5 bases and J 2 bases, with 9 bases left between them. CDR1 and CDR2 from the germline V gene are WNHNN and SYGVQD (reference sequence).

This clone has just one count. The CDR3 loop is CASSSRQGSFREQFF. The DNA for the CDR3 is TGTGCCAGCAGCAGCCGACAGGGGTCCTTCCGAGAGCAGTTCTTC. J is TRBJ2-1 and V is TRBV5-4; 8 positions match TRBD1. J was trimmed by 10 bases and V by 4 bases; bases with no gene match: 13. The CDR3 length is 15 residues. CDR1 is SGHNT and CDR2 is YYREEE in the germline V gene (reference sequence). The whole variable domain, filled in from reference TRBV5-4 and TRBJ2-1, reads ETGVTQSPTHLIKTRGQQVTLRCSSQSGHNTVSWYQQALGQGPQFIFQYYREEENGRGNFPPRFSGLQFPNYSSELNVNALELDDSALYLCASSSRQGSFREQFFGPGTRLTVL.

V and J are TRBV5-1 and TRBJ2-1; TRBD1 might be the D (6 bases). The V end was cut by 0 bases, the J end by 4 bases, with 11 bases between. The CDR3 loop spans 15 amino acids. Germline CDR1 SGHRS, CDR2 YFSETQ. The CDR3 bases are TGCGCCAGCAGCTTGGTGGGGCAGGGGTACAATGAGCAGTTCTTC. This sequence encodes CASSLVGQGYNEQFF. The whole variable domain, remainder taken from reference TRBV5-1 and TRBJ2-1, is KAGVTQTPRYLIKTRGQQVTLSCSPISGHRSVSWYQQTPGQGLQFLFEYFSETQRNKGNFPGRFSGRQFSNSRSEMNVSTLELGDSALYLCASSLVGQGYNEQFFGPGTRLTVL.

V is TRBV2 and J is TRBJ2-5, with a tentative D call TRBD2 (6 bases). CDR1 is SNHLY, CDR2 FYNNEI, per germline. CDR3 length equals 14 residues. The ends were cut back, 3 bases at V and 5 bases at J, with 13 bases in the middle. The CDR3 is CASSEFGGDETQYF. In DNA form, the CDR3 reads TGTGCCAGCAGTGAGTTCGGAGGGGATGAGACCCAGTACTTC.

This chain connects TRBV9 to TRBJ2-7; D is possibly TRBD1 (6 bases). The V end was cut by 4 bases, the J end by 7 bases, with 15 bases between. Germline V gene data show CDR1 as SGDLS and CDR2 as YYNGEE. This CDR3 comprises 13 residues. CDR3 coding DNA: TGTGCCAGCAGCCCTGCGTTGAGGGGGGAGCAGTACTTC. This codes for CASSPALRGEQYF.

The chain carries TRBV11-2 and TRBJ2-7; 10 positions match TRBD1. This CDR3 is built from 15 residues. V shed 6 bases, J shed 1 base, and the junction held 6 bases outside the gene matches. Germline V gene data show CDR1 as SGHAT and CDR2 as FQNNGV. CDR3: CASRTSGQGSYEQYF. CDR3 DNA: TGTGCCAGCAGAACTTCGGGACAGGGGTCCTACGAGCAGTACTTC.

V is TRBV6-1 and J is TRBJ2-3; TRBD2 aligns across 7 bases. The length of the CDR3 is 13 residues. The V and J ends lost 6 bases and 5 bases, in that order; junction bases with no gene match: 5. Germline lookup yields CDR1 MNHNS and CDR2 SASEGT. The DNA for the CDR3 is TGTGCCAGCAGCCCTCGGGAGGAAGATACGCAGTATTTT. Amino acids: CASSPREEDTQYF.

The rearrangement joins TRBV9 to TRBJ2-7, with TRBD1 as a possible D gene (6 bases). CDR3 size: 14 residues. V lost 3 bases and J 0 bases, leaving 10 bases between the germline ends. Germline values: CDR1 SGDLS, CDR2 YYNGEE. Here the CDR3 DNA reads TGTGCCAGCAGCGCCCGGGACAACTCCTACGAGCAGTACTTC. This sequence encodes CASSARDNSYEQYF.

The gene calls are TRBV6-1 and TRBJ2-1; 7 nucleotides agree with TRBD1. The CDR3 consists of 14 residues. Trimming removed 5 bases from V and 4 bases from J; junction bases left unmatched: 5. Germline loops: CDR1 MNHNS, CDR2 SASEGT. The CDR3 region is CASSPGTVYNEQFF. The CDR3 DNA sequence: TGTGCCAGCAGTCCCGGGACAGTATACAATGAGCAGTTCTTC.

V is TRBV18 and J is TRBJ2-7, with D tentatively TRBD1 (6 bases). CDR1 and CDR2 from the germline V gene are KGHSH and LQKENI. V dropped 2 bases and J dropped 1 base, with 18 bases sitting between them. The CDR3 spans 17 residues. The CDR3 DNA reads TGTGCCAGCTCACCAGGGGTCAACAGGGTGGGGTCCTACGAGCAGTACTTC. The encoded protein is CASSPGVNRVGSYEQYF.

In nucleotides, the CDR3 is TGTGCCAGCAGCCCCTGGACTAGCGGACGCACAGATACGCAGTATTTT. It specifies CASSPWTSGRTDTQYF. V usage is TRBV7-3 and J usage is TRBJ2-3, with 10 bases matching TRBD2. CDR1 and CDR2 (germline): SGHTA, FQGTGA. Trimming removed 5 bases from V and 1 base from J; junction bases left unmatched: 6. This CDR3 is 16 amino acids long.

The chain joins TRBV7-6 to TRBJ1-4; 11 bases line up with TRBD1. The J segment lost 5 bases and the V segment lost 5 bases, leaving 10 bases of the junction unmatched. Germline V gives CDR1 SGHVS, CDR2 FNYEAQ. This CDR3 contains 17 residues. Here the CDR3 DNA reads TGTGCCAGCAGCGCCCGGGACAGGGGGACCCAAAATGAAAAACTGTTTTTT. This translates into CASSARDRGTQNEKLFF.

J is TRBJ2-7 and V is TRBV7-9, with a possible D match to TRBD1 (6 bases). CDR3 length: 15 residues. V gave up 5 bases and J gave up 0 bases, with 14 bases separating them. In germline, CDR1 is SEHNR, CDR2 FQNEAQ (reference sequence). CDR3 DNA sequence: TGTGCCAGCAGCCCCCCGGACAGACGCTCCTACGAGCAGTACTTC. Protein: CASSPPDRRSYEQYF.

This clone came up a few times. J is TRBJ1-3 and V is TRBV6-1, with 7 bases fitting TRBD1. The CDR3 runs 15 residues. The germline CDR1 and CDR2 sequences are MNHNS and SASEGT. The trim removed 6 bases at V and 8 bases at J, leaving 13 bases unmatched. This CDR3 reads CASRADRSSDYTIYF. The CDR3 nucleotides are TGTGCCAGCAGGGCGGACAGGTCCAGTGATTACACCATATATTTT.

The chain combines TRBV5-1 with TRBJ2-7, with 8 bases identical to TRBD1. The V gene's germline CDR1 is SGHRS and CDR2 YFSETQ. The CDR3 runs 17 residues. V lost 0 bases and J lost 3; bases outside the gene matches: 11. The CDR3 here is CASSLGTGTRVLYEQYF. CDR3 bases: TGCGCCAGCAGCTTGGGGACAGGGACGCGGGTCCTCTACGAGCAGTACTTC.

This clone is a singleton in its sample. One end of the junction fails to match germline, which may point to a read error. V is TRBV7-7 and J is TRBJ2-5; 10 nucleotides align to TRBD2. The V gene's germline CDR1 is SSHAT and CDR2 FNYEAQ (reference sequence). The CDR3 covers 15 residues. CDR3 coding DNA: TGTGCTAGCAGCTTAGGAGCGGGGGGGCATGAGACCCAGTACTTC. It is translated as CASSLGAGGHETQYF.

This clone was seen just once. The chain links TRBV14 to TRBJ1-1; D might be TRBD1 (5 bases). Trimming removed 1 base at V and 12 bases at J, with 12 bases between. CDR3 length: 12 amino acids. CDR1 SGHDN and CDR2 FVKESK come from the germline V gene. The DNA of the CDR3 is TGTGCCAGCAGCCAAGTCGGGGGAGTGTCTTTCTTT. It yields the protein CASSQVGGVSFF.

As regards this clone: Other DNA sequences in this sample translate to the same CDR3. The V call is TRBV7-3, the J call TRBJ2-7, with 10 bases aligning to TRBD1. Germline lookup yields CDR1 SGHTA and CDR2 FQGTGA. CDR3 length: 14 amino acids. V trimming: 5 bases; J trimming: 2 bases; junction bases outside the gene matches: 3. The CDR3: CASSPGQGAYEQYF. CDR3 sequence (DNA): TGTGCCAGCAGCCCCGGACAGGGGGCCTACGAGCAGTACTTC.

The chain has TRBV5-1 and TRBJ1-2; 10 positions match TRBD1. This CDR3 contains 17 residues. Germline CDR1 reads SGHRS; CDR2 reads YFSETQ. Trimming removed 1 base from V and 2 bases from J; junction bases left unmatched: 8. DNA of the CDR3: TGCGCCAGCAGCTTGTGGGGACCGGGACAGGGGAACTATGGCTACACCTTC. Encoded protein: CASSLWGPGQGNYGYTF.

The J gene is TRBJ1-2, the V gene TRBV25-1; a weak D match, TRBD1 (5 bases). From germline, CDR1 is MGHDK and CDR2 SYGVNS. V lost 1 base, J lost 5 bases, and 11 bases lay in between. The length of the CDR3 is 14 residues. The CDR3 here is CASSELGQAYGYTF. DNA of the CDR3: TGTGCCAGCAGTGAATTGGGGCAGGCGTATGGCTACACCTTC.

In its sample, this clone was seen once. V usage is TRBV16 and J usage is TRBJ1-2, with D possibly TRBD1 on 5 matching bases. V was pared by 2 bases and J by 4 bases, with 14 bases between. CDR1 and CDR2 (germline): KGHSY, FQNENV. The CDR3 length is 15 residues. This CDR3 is CASSQGWQGTYGYTF. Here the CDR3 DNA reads TGTGCCAGCAGCCAAGGTTGGCAGGGAACCTATGGCTACACCTTC.

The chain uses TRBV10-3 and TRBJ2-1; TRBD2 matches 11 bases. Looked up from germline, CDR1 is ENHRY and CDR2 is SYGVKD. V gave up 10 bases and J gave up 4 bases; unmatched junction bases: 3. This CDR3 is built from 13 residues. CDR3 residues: CASSGGVYNEQFF. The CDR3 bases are TGTGCCAGTAGCGGGGGGGTTTACAATGAGCAGTTCTTC.

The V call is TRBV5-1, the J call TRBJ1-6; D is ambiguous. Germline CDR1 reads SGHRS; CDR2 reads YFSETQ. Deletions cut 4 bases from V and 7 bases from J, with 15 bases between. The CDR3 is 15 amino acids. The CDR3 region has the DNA TGCGCCAGCAGCCCTGGAGGCGGGATCAATTCACCCCTCCACTTT. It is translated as CASSPGGGINSPLHF.

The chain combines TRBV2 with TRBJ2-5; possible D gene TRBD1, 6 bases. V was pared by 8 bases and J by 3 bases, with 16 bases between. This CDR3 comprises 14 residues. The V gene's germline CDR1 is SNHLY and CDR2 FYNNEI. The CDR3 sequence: CASALDSAEETQYF. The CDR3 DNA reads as TGTGCCAGCGCGCTGGACAGCGCAGAAGAGACCCAGTACTTC.

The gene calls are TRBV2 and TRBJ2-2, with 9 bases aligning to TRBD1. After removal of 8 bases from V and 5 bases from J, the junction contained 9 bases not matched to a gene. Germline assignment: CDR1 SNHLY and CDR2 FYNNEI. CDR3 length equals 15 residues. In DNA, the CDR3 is TGTGCCAGCCGGGGGACAGGGAGATGGACCGGGGAGCTGTTTTTT. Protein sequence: CASRGTGRWTGELFF.

DNA of the CDR3: TGTGCCAGCAGCCAATACAGGGGCCTGGGGCAGCCCCAGCATTTT. Protein sequence: CASSQYRGLGQPQHF. This chain connects TRBV7-8 to TRBJ1-5; 7 bases map to TRBD1. V was clipped by 5 bases and J by 7 bases; unmatched bases: 11. This CDR3 spans 15 amino acids. The germline gives CDR1 SGHVS, CDR2 FQNEAQ.

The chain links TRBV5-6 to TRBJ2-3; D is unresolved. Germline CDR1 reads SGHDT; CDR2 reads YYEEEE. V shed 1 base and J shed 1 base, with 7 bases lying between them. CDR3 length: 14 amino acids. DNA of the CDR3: TGTGCCAGCAGCTTGAGCGCAGGCACAGATACGCAGTATTTT. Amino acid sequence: CASSLSAGTDTQYF.